This note documents a single T cell receptor beta chain sequence. This record belongs to a study of blood T cell repertoires in COVID-19. Study overall: PBMCs, B-cell-depleted T cells, or T cells provided the cDNA or gDNA that made up the material.

The Seattle site enrolled patients during active infection and followed them longitudinally. In germline, CDR1 is SGDLS, CDR2 YYNGEE. The CDR3 is made up of 15 amino acids. Between the trimmed V and J ends, which lost 0 bases and 5 bases, there was a span of 11 bases. Repertoires were generated with immunoSEQ multiplex PCR, while TCRdb's copy carries only in-frame clones and drops some. The table lists 250,000 to 400,000 clones, about nine tenths of them singletons. The material sequenced was peripheral blood. The receptor was isolated from a woman in her 30s with COVID-19, enrolled during active disease. The J gene is TRBJ2-2, the V gene TRBV9, with TRBD2 as a possible D gene (6 bases). In DNA, the CDR3 is TGTGCCAGCAGCGTAGAGCGGGTTGGGACCGGGGAGCTGTTTTTT. It yields the protein CASSVERVGTGELFF.